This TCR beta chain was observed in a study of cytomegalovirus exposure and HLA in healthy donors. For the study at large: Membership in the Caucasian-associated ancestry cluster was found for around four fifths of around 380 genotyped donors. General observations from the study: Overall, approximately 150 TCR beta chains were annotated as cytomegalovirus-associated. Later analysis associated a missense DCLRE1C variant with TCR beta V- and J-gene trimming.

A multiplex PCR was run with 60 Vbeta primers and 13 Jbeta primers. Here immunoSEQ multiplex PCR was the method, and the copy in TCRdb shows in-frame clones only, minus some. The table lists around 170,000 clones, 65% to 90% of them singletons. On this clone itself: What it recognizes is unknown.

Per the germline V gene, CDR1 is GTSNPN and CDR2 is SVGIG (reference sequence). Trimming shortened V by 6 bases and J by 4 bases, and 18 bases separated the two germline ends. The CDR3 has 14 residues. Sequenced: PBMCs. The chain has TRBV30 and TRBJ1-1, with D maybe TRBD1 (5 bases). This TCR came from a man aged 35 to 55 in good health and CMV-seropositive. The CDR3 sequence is CACNMNPGGTEAFF. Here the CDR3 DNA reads TGTGCCTGCAATATGAACCCGGGGGGCACTGAAGCTTTCTTT.